Below, 12 T cell receptor beta chains from the same sample are listed, as sequenced in a study of blood T cell repertoires in COVID-19. TCRdb's table, derived via immunoSEQ multiplex PCR, lists solely in-frame clones and lacks some. The table shows about 160,000 clones, with approximately 81% occurring only once. The specimen was peripheral blood. The source is a man aged 40-49 years with acute or convalescent COVID-19.

V usage is TRBV6-5 and J usage is TRBJ2-7, with 10 bases lining up with TRBD1. The germline CDR1 and CDR2 sequences are MNHEY and SVGAGI. The CDR3 is 16 residues long. Trimming cost V 4 bases and J 3 bases; bases outside gene matches: 9. The CDR3, as DNA: TGTGCCAGCAGTTCTCCGCGACAGGGGGCCTACTACGAGCAGTACTTC. Translation: CASSSPRQGAYYEQYF.

The CDR3 loop is CASAYQGNNSPLHF. The DNA of the CDR3 is TGTGCCAGCGCCTACCAGGGAAATAATTCACCCCTCCACTTT. The genes are TRBV2 and TRBJ1-6; tentatively, D is TRBD1 (5 bases). Germline V lookup: CDR1 SNHLY, CDR2 FYNNEI. This CDR3 comprises 14 residues. The V end lost 8 bases, the J end lost 5 bases, and 13 bases lay between the germline ends.

The chain uses TRBV20-1 and TRBJ1-2; D uncertain. Trimming pared 3 bases from V and 4 bases from J, leaving 18 bases between. The CDR3 loop spans 15 amino acids. The germline CDR1 and CDR2 sequences are DFQATT and SNEGSKA (reference sequence). The CDR3 is CSASSQAGVFYGYTF. In DNA form, the CDR3 reads TGCAGTGCTAGTAGCCAGGCAGGCGTCTTCTATGGCTACACCTTC.

This sequence joins TRBV7-8 and TRBJ1-2; D is undetermined. With 4 bases removed from V and 6 bases from J, the gap between germline ends came to 18 bases. Germline values: CDR1 SGHVS, CDR2 FQNEAQ. The CDR3 loop spans 15 amino acids. The CDR3 loop is CASSSPGLIYDGYTF. CDR3 nucleotides: TGTGCCAGCAGCTCCCCCGGACTGATTTACGATGGCTACACCTTC.

The genes are TRBV9 and TRBJ2-3; 11 positions match TRBD2. The CDR3 contains 20 residues. The germline gives CDR1 SGDLS, CDR2 YYNGEE. V lost 4 bases, J lost 2 bases, and 18 bases stayed unmatched. The CDR3 bases are TGTGCCAGCAGCCCGGTGATAGGTAGCGGGGGGGGAGTCCACACAGATACGCAGTATTTT. Protein: CASSPVIGSGGGVHTDTQYF.

The chain carries TRBV5-1 and TRBJ2-1; 8 bases fit TRBD2. The CDR3 is made up of 16 amino acids. The V and J ends lost 4 bases and 3 bases, in that order; junction bases with no gene match: 9. Germline-derived CDR1 and CDR2 are SGHRS and YFSETQ. CDR3 protein: CASSPSGSGGYNEQFF. The CDR3 DNA reads TGCGCCAGCAGCCCCTCTGGGAGCGGGGGCTACAATGAGCAGTTCTTC.

The rearrangement uses TRBV5-4 and TRBJ2-2, with 13 bases matching TRBD2. The V segment lost 4 bases and the J segment 3 bases; nucleotides outside the gene matches: 3. The length of the CDR3 is 16 residues. The V gene's germline CDR1 is SGHNT and CDR2 YYREEE (reference sequence). For the CDR3, the DNA is TGTGCCAGCAGCGCACTAGCGGGGGGGTACACCGGGGAGCTGTTTTTT. Its translation is CASSALAGGYTGELFF.

The chain combines TRBV10-3 with TRBJ1-1, with a weak D call TRBD1 (5 bases). CDR3 length equals 17 residues. V was cut by 0 bases and J by 11 bases, with 25 bases left in between. Looked up from germline, CDR1 is ENHRY and CDR2 is SYGVKD. DNA of the CDR3: TGTGCCATCAGTGAGTCGTTGGGGCGACAGCCTCTTGGTAGTGCTTTCTTT. It translates to CAISESLGRQPLGSAFF.

The chain links TRBV5-1 to TRBJ2-5, with a weak D call TRBD1 (5 bases). Trimming took 2 bases from V and 5 from J, leaving 10 bases between them. Germline V lookup: CDR1 SGHRS, CDR2 YFSETQ. The CDR3 extends over 13 amino acids. CDR3 in DNA: TGCGCCAGCAGCTTTCAGGGTTGGGAGACCCAGTACTTC. Translation: CASSFQGWETQYF.

The chain employs TRBV6-1 and TRBJ1-5; D unclear. Germline-derived CDR1 and CDR2 are MNHNS and SASEGT. V lost 1 base and J 7 bases, leaving 11 bases between the germline ends. This CDR3 is 14 amino acids long. The CDR3 spells CASSEGGVQQPQHF. CDR3 DNA: TGTGCCAGCAGTGAAGGAGGCGTTCAGCAGCCCCAGCATTTT.

V gene TRBV19 combines with J gene TRBJ2-3; 9 bases are a match to TRBD2. With 5 bases clipped from V and 2 bases from J, the junction kept 5 bases outside the gene matches. The CDR3 runs to 15 residues. Germline assignment: CDR1 LNHDA and CDR2 SQIVND (reference sequence). CDR3 in amino acids: CASSGTSTHTDTQYF. The DNA for the CDR3 is TGTGCCAGTAGTGGGACTAGCACACACACAGATACGCAGTATTTT.

This clone was counted between two and nine times. This chain links TRBV24-1 with TRBJ2-1, with a possible D match to TRBD2 (6 bases). CDR1 and CDR2 (germline): KGHDR, SFDVKD. V lost 7 bases to trimming and J lost 3 bases, with 15 bases between them. The CDR3 contains 15 residues. CDR3 bases: TGTGCCACCAGAACCCCGGGACTGATCTACAATGAGCAGTTCTTC. Protein sequence: CATRTPGLIYNEQFF.